Following are 5 T cell receptor beta chains from one sample sequenced in a study of PD-1 blockade in classical Hodgkin lymphoma. Only in-frame clones appear in the TCRdb table, and some are missing; sequencing was by immunoSEQ multiplex PCR. The profile shows 5,500 to 8,000 clones, 70% to 90% of them singletons. Each of the patients experienced relapse following autologous stem cell transplantation, and their brentuximab vedotin exposure differed. This specimen consisted of peripheral blood mononuclear cells (PBMCs), obtained at baseline. The receptors here all came from a human donor with classical Hodgkin lymphoma.

The sample holds one count of this clone. V is TRBV5-1 and J is TRBJ2-3; D ambiguous. V dropped 2 bases and J dropped 1 base, with 8 bases sitting between them. Germline loops: CDR1 SGHRS, CDR2 YFSETQ. CDR3 length: 14 amino acids. CDR3 amino acids: CASSFGQGTDTQYF. The CDR3 region has the DNA TGCGCCAGCAGCTTTGGGCAAGGCACAGATACGCAGTATTTT.

The chain joins TRBV29-1 to TRBJ2-3; the D gene could be TRBD1 or TRBD2 (6 bases each). Trimming removed 6 bases at V and 7 bases at J, with 26 bases between. CDR3 length: 16 residues. Germline V gene sequence: CDR1 SQVTM, CDR2 ANQGSEA. CDR3 DNA sequence: TGCAGCGTGACTATTCGTGGGGGCCGCGGCGGGAATACGCAGTATTTT. Translated: CSVTIRGGRGGNTQYF.

This clone is judged medium-sized. The V and J genes are TRBV15 and TRBJ2-7; D remains ambiguous. CDR3 length: 15 residues. Per the germline V gene, CDR1 is LNHNV and CDR2 is YYDKDF (reference sequence). The V gene lost 1 base and the J gene lost 2 bases, with 12 bases spanning the gap. The CDR3 DNA follows: TGTGCCACCAGCAGAGGTGATAGCCAAACCTACGAGCAGTACTTC. Translating it yields CATSRGDSQTYEQYF. Variable domain in full (rest from reference TRBV15 and TRBJ2-7): DAMVIQNPRYQVTQFGKPVTLSCSQTLNHNVMYWYQQKSSQAPKLLFHYYDKDFNNEADTPDNFQSRRPNTSFCFLDIRSPGLGDTAMYLCATSRGDSQTYEQYFGPGTRLTVT.

The gene calls are TRBV2 and TRBJ2-3, with 11 positions matching TRBD2. Per germline, CDR1 SNHLY and CDR2 FYNNEI. The CDR3 runs to 15 residues. V was clipped by 3 bases and J by 5 bases; unmatched bases: 4. In DNA, the CDR3 is TGTGCCAGCAGTGATAGCGGGAGGGATGTAGATACGCAGTATTTT. Protein sequence: CASSDSGRDVDTQYF.

The chain is built from TRBV7-2 and TRBJ2-5; 11 bases match TRBD2. The CDR3 length is 15 residues. From germline, CDR1 is SGHTA and CDR2 FQGNSA. The V and J ends lost 5 bases and 7 bases, in that order; junction bases with no gene match: 9. The CDR3 DNA reads as TGTGCCAGCAGCATAACTAGCGGGAGCTTGGCGACCCAGTACTTC. It yields the protein CASSITSGSLATQYF.